This TCR beta chain was identified in a study of blood T cells in healthy people across ages. Primers used in a second PCR of about 6 to 11 cycles were a sample-barcoded 5' primer and a J-beta primer mix. TCRdb re-analysed the 5' RACE reads in MiXCR, keeping a single row per CDR3 protein. The sample has under 1 million distinct CDR3 sequences; approximately 44% are singletons. This TCR was recovered from a man in his fifties or sixties in good health. What was sequenced was blood.

CDR3 nucleotides: TGTGCCAGCAGTTTTCAGGGCCGGCTGGGTGAGCAGTACTTC. It specifies CASSFQGRLGEQYF. This chain joins TRBV12-3 or TRBV12-4 and TRBJ2-7; possibly TRBD1 for D (5 bases). The CDR3 loop spans 14 amino acids. V was clipped by 3 bases and J by 7 bases, with 16 bases between them.